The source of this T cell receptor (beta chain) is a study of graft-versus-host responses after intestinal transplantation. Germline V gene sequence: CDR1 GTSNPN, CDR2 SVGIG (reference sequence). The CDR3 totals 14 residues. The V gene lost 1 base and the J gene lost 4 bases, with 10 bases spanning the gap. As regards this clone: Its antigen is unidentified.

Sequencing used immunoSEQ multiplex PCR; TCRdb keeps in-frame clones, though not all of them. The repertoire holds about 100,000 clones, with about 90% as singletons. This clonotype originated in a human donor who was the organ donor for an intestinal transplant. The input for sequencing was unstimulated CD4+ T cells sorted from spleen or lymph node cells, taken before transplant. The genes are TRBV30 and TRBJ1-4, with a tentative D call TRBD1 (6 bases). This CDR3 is CAWSAGQYNEKLFF. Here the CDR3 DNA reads TGTGCCTGGAGTGCAGGACAGTATAATGAAAAACTGTTTTTT.